The TCR beta chain under discussion was sequenced for a study of blood T cell repertoires in COVID-19. Study-level information: Sources were T cells, B-cell-depleted T cells, or PBMCs; the material itself was cDNA or gDNA.

Individuals aged roughly 18 to 100 years were recruited from 24 US areas. Participants' own reports of clinical history determined their cohort assignment. All recovered Cohort 3 donors got two negative PCRs, got clearance, or saw symptom resolution. Method: immunoSEQ multiplex PCR; TCRdb's copy keeps in-frame clones and lacks some. This sample has more than 400,000 clones; roughly 88% occur once, and the top ten carry about 0.63%. Trimming removed 4 bases from V and 10 bases from J; junction bases left unmatched: 9. The germline CDR1 and CDR2 sequences are MNHEY and SVGAGI. The CDR3 is 13 residues long.

The sequenced sample was PBMCs or T cells enriched from blood (not recorded which). This receptor was identified in a man between 18 and 29 years old who had recovered from COVID-19. V gene TRBV6-5 combines with J gene TRBJ1-1; TRBD1 matches 7 bases. The CDR3 spells CASSLTGASRAFF. CDR3 coding DNA: TGTGCCAGCAGTTTAACAGGGGCCTCCAGAGCTTTCTTT.